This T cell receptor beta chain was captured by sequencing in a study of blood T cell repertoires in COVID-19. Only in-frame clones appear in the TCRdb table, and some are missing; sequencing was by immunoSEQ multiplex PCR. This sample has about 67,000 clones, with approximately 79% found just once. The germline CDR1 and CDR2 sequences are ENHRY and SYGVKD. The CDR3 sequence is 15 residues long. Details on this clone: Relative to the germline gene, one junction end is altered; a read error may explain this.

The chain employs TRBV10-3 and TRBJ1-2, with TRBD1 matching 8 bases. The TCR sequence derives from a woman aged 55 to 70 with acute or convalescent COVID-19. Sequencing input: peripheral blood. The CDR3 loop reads CAITEDRVGYYGYTF. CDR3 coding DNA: TGTGCCATCACTGAGGACAGGGTGGGATACTATGGCTACACCTTC.